This entry lists 2 T cell receptor beta chains sequenced from one sample in a study of blood T cell repertoires in COVID-19. Profiled with immunoSEQ multiplex PCR; TCRdb holds only in-frame clones, not every one. The sample has tens of thousands of clones, around 83% seen once. The sequencing input was peripheral blood. The receptors originated from a man aged 60 to 69 with acute or convalescent COVID-19.

The chain has TRBV6-5 and TRBJ1-1, with TRBD1 matching 7 bases. This CDR3 has 16 amino acids. Losses at the gene ends were 0 bases for V and 5 bases for J; bases not matched to a gene: 9. From germline, CDR1 is MNHEY and CDR2 SVGAGI. CDR3 residues: CASSYSPGAGGTEAFF. CDR3 nucleotides: TGTGCCAGCAGTTACTCTCCCGGGGCAGGGGGGACTGAAGCTTTCTTT.

V and J are TRBV5-8 and TRBJ2-1, with a weak D call TRBD2 (5 bases). This CDR3 comprises 17 residues. Germline V lookup: CDR1 SGHTS, CDR2 YDEGEE. V gave up 0 bases and J gave up 0 bases, with 13 bases separating them. The CDR3 bases are TGTGCCAGCAGCTTGGCGCGGCGGGCTTCCTCCTACAATGAGCAGTTCTTC. It translates to CASSLARRASSYNEQFF.